This T cell receptor beta chain stems from a study of blood T cell repertoires in COVID-19. Sequenced by immunoSEQ multiplex PCR; TCRdb stores in-frame clones only, minus some. The sample includes more than 100,000 clones, over 85% of them seen just once. With regard to this clone: One end of the junction does not line up with germline, which may come from a read error.

The CDR3 runs to 13 residues. CDR1 and CDR2 (germline): SSHAT, FNYEAQ (reference sequence). The gene calls are TRBV7-7 and TRBJ2-5, with D perhaps matching TRBD1 (7 bases). The TCR originated in a woman older than 75 in a cohort sampled during active COVID-19. The sample consisted of peripheral blood. For the CDR3, the DNA is TGTGCTAGCAGCTTATCAGGGGGGCCTCCCCAGTACTTC. Its protein is CASSLSGGPPQYF.